A single T cell receptor (beta chain) is shown here with its context. CDR3 length: 11 residues. Trimming stripped 6 bases from V and 8 bases from J, with 10 bases between. CDR1 and CDR2 from the germline V gene are LNHDA and SQIVND (reference sequence). The sample belongs to a study of blood T cell repertoires in COVID-19. Turning to the study itself: Nucleic acid was either cDNA or gDNA, and it came from T cells, B-cell-depleted T cells, or PBMCs.

Authors' processing steps: Quantification of nucleated cells was approximated via reference gene primer amplification. Method: immunoSEQ multiplex PCR; TCRdb's copy keeps in-frame clones and lacks some. V and J calls and clone size follow that table, whereas D and trimming were derived from the DNA. The data show more than 85,000 clones, 70% to 90% seen once. This receptor was identified in a woman aged 55-70 years with acute or convalescent COVID-19. J is TRBJ1-1 and V is TRBV19, with a possible D match to TRBD1 (5 bases). The specimen was peripheral blood. The DNA for the CDR3 is TGTGCCAGTAGATCCGGACAAGAAGCTTTCTTT. It is translated as CASRSGQEAFF.